The T cell receptor (beta chain) described here comes from a study of blood T cell repertoires in COVID-19. Measured with immunoSEQ multiplex PCR; TCRdb has only the in-frame clones, and not every one. The repertoire has under 450,000 clones, approximately 89% of them found once; the top ten carry 0.7% to 0.95%. The CDR3 sequence is 15 residues long. V was cut by 6 bases and J by 4 bases, with 18 bases left in between. Germline values: CDR1 MNHEY, CDR2 SMNVEV (reference sequence). The sample was PBMCs or T cells enriched from blood (not recorded which). The rearrangement uses TRBV27 and TRBJ1-2; D gene ambiguous. This TCR came from a woman in her thirties or forties who had been exposed to COVID-19. CDR3 DNA sequence: TGTGCCAGCAGCCCTAGTCGCGAGGTCAGCTATGGCTACACCTTC. This sequence encodes CASSPSREVSYGYTF.